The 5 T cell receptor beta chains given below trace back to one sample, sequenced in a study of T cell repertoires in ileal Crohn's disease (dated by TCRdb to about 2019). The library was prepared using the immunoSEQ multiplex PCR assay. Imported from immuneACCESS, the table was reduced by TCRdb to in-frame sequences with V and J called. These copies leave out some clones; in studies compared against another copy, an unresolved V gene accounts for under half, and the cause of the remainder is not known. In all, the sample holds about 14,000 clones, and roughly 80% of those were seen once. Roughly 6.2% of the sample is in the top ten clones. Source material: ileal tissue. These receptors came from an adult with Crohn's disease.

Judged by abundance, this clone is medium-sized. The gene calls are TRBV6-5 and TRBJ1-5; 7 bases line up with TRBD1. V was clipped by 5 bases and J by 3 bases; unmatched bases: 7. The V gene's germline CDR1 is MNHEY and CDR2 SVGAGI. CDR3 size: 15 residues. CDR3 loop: CASSATGTANQPQHF. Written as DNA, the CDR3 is TGTGCCAGCAGTGCGACCGGGACAGCCAATCAGCCCCAGCATTTT.

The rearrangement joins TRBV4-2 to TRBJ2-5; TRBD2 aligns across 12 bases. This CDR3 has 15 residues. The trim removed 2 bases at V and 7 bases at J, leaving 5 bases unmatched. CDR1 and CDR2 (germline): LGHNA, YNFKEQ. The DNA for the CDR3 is TGTGCCAGCAGCCAATCTAGCGGGGGGGTCGGGACCCAGTACTTC. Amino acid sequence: CASSQSSGGVGTQYF.

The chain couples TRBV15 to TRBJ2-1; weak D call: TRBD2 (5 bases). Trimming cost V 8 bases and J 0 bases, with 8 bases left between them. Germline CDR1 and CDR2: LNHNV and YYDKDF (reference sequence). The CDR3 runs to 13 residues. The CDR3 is CATEGFSYNEQFF. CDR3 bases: TGTGCCACCGAGGGTTTCTCCTACAATGAGCAGTTCTTC.

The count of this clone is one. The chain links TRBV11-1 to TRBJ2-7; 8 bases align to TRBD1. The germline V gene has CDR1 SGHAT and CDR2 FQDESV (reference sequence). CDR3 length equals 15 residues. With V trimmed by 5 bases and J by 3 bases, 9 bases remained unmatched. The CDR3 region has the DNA TGTGCCAGCAGCCCTATCGGACAGGGAGGCTACGAGCAGTACTTC. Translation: CASSPIGQGGYEQYF.

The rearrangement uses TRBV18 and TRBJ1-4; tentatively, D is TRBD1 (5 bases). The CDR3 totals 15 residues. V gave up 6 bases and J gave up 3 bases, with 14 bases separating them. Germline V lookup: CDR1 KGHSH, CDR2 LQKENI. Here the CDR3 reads CASSRRQSPNEKLFF. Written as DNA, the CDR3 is TGTGCCAGCTCCCGGAGACAGAGCCCTAATGAAAAACTGTTTTTT.